These T cell receptor beta chains were read from a single sample in a study of PD-L1 blockade in urothelial cancer. Libraries were prepared by immunoSEQ multiplex PCR; TCRdb keeps only in-frame clonotypes and omits some of them. The repertoire holds tens of thousands of clones, with around 85% as singletons. The sample in question was PBMCs, obtained around atezolizumab (anti-PD-L1) treatment. The receptors come from a woman in her sixties with urothelial cancer. Each CDR3 is given with its conserved first and last residue. The D gene is left open where the match is weak. Where a row states a size, it is once, few, many or the class of an expanded clone; other rows omit it.

clone_size,d_call,j_call,v_call,cdr3_aa,cdr3_nt
NA,NA,TRBJ2-5,TRBV27,CASSLQYQETQYF,TGTGCCAGCAGTTTACAGTACCAAGAGACCCAGTACTTC
NA,NA,TRBJ2-3,TRBV28,CAAAGGSTDTQYF,TGTGCCGCAGCGGGCGGAAGCACAGATACGCAGTATTTT
NA,NA,TRBJ1-1,TRBV6-5,CASSLAAPLAAEAFF,TGTGCCAGCAGTTTGGCCGCTCCCCTGGCGGCTGAAGCTTTCTTT
NA,NA,TRBJ2-1,TRBV7-2,CASSADRHDNEQFF,TGTGCCAGCAGCGCAGATCGTCACGACAATGAGCAGTTCTTC
NA,NA,TRBJ2-1,TRBV20-1,CSPGQTNEQFF,TGCAGCCCCGGACAGACCAATGAGCAGTTCTTC
NA,NA,TRBJ2-3,TRBV5-6,CASRQGHTDTQYF,TGTGCCAGCAGACAGGGTCACACAGATACGCAGTATTTT
NA,NA,TRBJ1-2,TRBV19,CASSLNREGGYTF,TGTGCCAGTAGCCTTAACAGGGAGGGTGGCTACACCTTC
few,NA,TRBJ2-5,TRBV4-1,CASSQERGSETQYF,TGCGCCAGCAGCCAGGAAAGGGGATCAGAGACCCAGTACTTC
NA,TRBD2,TRBJ2-1,TRBV29-1,CSVPGLGSYEQFF,TGCAGCGTCCCGGGACTAGGGAGCTATGAGCAGTTCTTC
NA,TRBD2,TRBJ2-2,TRBV7-2,CASSPLAGNTGELFF,TGTGCCAGCAGCCCACTAGCGGGGAACACCGGGGAGCTGTTTTTT
NA,NA,TRBJ2-1,TRBV29-1,CSVALIASGAYNEQFF,TGCAGCGTCGCCTTAATCGCCTCTGGAGCTTACAATGAGCAGTTCTTC
NA,TRBD1,TRBJ2-7,TRBV19,CASRQPGQGAYEQYF,TGTGCCAGTAGGCAACCGGGACAGGGGGCCTACGAGCAGTACTTC
NA,TRBD2,TRBJ2-1,TRBV7-3,CATSTSGGDEQFF,TGTGCCACTTCGACTAGCGGGGGAGATGAGCAGTTCTTC
NA,TRBD2,TRBJ2-7,TRBV18,CASSPGLAGAREQYF,TGTGCCAGCTCCCCGGGGCTAGCGGGAGCCCGCGAGCAGTACTTC
NA,TRBD2,TRBJ2-1,TRBV7-2,CASSLTSGGGLINEQFF,TGTGCCAGCAGCTTGACTAGCGGGGGGGGCTTGATAAATGAGCAGTTCTTC
NA,NA,TRBJ1-1,TRBV5-4,CASSSGLGTNTEAFF,TGTGCCAGCAGCTCAGGACTGGGAACTAACACTGAAGCTTTCTTT
NA,NA,TRBJ2-7,TRBV11-2,CASSLADGGPYEQYF,TGTGCCAGCAGCTTAGCGGACGGAGGGCCCTACGAGCAGTACTTC
NA,NA,TRBJ1-3,TRBV18,CASSPPGDGNTIYF,TGTGCCAGCTCACCACCGGGCGATGGAAACACCATATATTTT
NA,NA,TRBJ2-7,TRBV18,CASSPLRGYEQYF,TGTGCCAGCTCACCACTCAGGGGATACGAGCAGTACTTC
once,NA,TRBJ2-5,TRBV25-1,CASSRGGDRGTQYF,TGTGCCAGCAGTCGAGGGGGGGACCGAGGGACCCAGTACTTC
once,NA,TRBJ1-3,TRBV15,CASTEGTSGNTIYF,TGTGCCTCTACGGAGGGTACCTCTGGAAACACCATATATTTT
NA,TRBD1,TRBJ1-6,TRBV7-3,CASSLGDRYSPLHF,TGTGCCAGCAGTCTGGGGGACAGGTATTCACCCCTCCACTTT